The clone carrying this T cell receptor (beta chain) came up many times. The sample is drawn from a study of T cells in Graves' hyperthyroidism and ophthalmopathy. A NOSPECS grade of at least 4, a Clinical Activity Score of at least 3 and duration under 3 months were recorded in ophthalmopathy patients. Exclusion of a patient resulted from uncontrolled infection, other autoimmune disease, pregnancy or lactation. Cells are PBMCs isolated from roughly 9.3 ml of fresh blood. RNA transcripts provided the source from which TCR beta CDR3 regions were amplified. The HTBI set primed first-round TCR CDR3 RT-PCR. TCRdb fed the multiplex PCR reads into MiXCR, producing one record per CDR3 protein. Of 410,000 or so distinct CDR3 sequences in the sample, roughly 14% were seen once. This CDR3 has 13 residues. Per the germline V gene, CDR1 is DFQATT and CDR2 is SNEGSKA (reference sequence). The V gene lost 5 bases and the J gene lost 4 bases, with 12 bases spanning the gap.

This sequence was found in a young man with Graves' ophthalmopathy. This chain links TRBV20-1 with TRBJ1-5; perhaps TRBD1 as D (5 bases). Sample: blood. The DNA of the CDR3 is TGCAGTGCTCCTGGGGGGTATAATCAGCCCCAGCATTTT. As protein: CSAPGGYNQPQHF.